This T cell receptor beta chain was identified in a study of spatial heterogeneity in lung cancer. Time point meaning: sample taken at primary tumor resection. Unsorted samples of tumor, nontumor lung or frozen PBMC had their whole RNA sequenced. Each CDR3 protein gets one entry after TCRdb re-called the 5' RACE reads with MiXCR. Seen here are roughly 25,000 distinct CDR3 sequences, 6.5% to 8% observed once, and the top ten hold around an eighth. This sequence originates from a male donor with early-stage non-small cell lung cancer. This sample comprised PBMCs, obtained at surgery.

CDR3 DNA sequence: TGTGCCAGCAGTTACTGGGGGCGCGGAGTGACTTCCAGCACATGCGAGCAGTACTTC. The encoded protein is CASSYWGRGVTSSTCEQYF. The J gene is TRBJ2-7, the V gene TRBV6-5; tentatively, D is TRBD1 (6 bases). Germline lookup yields CDR1 MNHEY and CDR2 SVGAGI. V lost 1 base to trimming and J lost 6 bases, with 28 bases between them. The CDR3 runs to 19 residues.